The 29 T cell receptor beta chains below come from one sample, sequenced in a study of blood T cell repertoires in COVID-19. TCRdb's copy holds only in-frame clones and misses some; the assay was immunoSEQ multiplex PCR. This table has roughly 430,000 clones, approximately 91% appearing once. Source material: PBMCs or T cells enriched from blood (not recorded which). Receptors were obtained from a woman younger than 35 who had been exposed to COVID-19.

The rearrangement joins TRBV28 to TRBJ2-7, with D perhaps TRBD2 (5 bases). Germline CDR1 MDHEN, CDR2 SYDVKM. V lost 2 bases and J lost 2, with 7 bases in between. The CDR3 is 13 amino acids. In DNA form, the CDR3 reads TGTGCCAGCAGTTTAGCGGGCGCCTACGAGCAGTACTTC. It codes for CASSLAGAYEQYF.

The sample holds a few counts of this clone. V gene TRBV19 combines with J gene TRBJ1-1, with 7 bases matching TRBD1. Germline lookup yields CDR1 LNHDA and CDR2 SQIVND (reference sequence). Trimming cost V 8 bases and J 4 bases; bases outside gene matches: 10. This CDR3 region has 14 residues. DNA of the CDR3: TGTGCCAGTCGGTCAAGACAGGGAGCCACTGAAGCTTTCTTT. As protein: CASRSRQGATEAFF.

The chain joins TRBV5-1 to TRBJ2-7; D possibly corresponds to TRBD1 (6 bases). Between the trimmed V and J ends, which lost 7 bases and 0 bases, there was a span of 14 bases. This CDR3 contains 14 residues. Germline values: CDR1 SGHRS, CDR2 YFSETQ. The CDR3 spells CASGTTGISYEQYF. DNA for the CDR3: TGCGCCAGCGGAACAACAGGGATCTCCTACGAGCAGTACTTC.

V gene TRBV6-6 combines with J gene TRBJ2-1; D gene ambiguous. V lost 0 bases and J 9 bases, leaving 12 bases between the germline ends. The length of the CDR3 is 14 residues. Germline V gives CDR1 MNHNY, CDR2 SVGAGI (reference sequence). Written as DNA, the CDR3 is TGTGCCAGCAGTTACTCTTCTCCGGAGAGTGAGCAGTTCTTC. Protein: CASSYSSPESEQFF.

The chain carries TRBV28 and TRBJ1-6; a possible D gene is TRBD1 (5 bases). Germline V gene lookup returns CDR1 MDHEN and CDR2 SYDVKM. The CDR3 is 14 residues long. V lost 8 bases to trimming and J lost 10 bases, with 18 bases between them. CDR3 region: CASRPGGGWSPLHF. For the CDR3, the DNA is TGTGCCAGCCGTCCCGGGGGGGGGTGGTCACCCCTCCACTTT.

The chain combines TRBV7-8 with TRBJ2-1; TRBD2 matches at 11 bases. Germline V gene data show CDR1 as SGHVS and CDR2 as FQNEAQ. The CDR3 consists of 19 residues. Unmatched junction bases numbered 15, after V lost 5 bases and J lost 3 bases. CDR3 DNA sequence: TGTGCCAGCAGCCGGGTGCCCGGGACTAGCGGTTCCATCTACAATGAGCAGTTCTTC. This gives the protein CASSRVPGTSGSIYNEQFF.

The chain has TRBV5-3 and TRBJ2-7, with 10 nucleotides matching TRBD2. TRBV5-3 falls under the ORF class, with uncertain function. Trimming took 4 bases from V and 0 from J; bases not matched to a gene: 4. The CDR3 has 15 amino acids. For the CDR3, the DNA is TGTGCCAGAAGCCCCGGACTAGCGGTCTCCTACGAGCAGTACTTC. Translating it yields CARSPGLAVSYEQYF.

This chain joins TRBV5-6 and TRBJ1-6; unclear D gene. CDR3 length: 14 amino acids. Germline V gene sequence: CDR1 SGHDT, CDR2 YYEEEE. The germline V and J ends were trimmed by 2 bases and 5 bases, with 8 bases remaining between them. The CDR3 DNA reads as TGTGCCAGCAGCTTTCTCGGTCATAATTCACCCCTCCACTTT. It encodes CASSFLGHNSPLHF.

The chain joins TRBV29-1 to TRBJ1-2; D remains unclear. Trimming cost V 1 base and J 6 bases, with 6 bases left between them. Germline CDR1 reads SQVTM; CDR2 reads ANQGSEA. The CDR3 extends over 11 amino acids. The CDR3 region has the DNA TGCAGCGTTGAAGGGGGAGATGGCTACACCTTC. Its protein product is CSVEGGDGYTF.

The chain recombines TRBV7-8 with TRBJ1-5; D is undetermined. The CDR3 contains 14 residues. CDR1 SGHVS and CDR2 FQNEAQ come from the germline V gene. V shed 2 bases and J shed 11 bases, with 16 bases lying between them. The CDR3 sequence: CASSLSPAVQAQHF. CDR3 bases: TGTGCCAGCAGCTTATCCCCAGCAGTGCAGGCCCAGCATTTT.

In DNA form, the CDR3 reads TGTGCCAGCTCACCAGTACTACTGACAGGGCCAACTAATGAAAAACTGTTTTTT. Its protein is CASSPVLLTGPTNEKLFF. The J gene is TRBJ1-4, the V gene TRBV18; 7 bases map to TRBD1. Looked up from germline, CDR1 is KGHSH and CDR2 is LQKENI. The CDR3 runs 18 residues. The V and J ends lost 2 bases and 0 bases, in that order; junction bases with no gene match: 9.

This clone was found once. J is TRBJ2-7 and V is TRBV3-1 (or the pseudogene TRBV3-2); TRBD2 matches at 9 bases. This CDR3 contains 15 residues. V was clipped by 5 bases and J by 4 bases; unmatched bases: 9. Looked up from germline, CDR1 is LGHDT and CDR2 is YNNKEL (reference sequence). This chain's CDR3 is CASSTPSGIRYEQYF. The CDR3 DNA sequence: TGTGCCAGCAGCACACCTAGCGGGATAAGGTACGAGCAGTACTTC.

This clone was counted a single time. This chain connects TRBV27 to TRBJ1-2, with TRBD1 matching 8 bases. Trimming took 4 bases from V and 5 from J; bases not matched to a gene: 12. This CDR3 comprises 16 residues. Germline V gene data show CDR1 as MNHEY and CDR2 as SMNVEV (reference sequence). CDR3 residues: CASSSAQGANYYGYTF. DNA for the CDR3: TGTGCCAGCAGTTCGGCCCAGGGGGCCAATTATTATGGCTACACCTTC.

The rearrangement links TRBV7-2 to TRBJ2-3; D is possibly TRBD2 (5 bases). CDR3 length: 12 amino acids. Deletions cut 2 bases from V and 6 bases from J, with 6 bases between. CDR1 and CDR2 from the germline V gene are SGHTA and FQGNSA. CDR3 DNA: TGTGCCAGCAGCTTATCGGGGGATACGCAGTATTTT. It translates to CASSLSGDTQYF.

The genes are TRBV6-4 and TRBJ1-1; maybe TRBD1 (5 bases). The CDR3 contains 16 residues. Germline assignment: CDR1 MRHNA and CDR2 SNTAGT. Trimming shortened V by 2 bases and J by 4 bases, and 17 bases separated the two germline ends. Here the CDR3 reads CASSDRGGGVGTEAFF. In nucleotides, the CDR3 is TGTGCCAGCAGTGACAGGGGAGGCGGTGTGGGCACTGAAGCTTTCTTT.

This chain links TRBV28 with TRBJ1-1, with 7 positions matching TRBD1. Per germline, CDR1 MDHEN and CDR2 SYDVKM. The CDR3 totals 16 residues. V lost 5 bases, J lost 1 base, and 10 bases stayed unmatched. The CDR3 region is CASSPSSGQRNTEAFF. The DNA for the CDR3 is TGTGCCAGCAGTCCATCGTCGGGACAGCGGAACACTGAAGCTTTCTTT. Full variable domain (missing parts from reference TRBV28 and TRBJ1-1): DVKVTQSSRYLVKRTGEKVFLECVQDMDHENMFWYRQDPGLGLRLIYFSYDVKMKEKGDIPEGYSVSREKKERFSLILESASTNQTSMYLCASSPSSGQRNTEAFFGQGTRLTVV.

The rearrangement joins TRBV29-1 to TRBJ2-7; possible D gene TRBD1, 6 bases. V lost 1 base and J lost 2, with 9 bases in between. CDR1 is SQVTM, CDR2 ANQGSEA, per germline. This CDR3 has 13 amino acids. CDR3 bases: TGCAGCGTTGAAGGGGGGCAAACCTACGAGCAGTACTTC. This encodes CSVEGGQTYEQYF.

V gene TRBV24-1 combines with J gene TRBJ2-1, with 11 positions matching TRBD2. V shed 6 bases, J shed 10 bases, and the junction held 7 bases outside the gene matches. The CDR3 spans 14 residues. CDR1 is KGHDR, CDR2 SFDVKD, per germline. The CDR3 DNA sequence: TGTGCCACCAGTACTAGCGGGAGTCTTAGGGAGCAGTTCTTC. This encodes CATSTSGSLREQFF.

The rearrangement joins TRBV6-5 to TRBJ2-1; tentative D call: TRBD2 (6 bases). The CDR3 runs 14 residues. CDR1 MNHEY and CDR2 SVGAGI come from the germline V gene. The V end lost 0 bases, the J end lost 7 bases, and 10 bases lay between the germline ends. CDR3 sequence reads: CASSYSTEGNEQFF. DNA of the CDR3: TGTGCCAGCAGTTACTCGACGGAGGGGAATGAGCAGTTCTTC.

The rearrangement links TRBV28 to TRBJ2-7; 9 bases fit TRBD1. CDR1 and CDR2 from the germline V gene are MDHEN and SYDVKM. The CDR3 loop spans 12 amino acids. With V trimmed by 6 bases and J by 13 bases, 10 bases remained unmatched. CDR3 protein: CASSIGQGRAYF. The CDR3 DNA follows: TGTGCCAGCAGCATCGGACAGGGGAGAGCCTACTTC. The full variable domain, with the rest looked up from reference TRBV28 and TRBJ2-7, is DVKVTQSSRYLVKRTGEKVFLECVQDMDHENMFWYRQDPGLGLRLIYFSYDVKMKEKGDIPEGYSVSREKKERFSLILESASTNQTSMYLCASSIGQGRAYFGPGTRLTVT.

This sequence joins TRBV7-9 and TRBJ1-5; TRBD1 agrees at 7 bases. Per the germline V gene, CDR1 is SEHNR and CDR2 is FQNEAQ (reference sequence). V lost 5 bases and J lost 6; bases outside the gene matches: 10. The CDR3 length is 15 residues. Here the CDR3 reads CASSEEGAAGQPQHF. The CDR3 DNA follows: TGTGCCAGCAGCGAGGAGGGGGCGGCGGGTCAGCCCCAGCATTTT.

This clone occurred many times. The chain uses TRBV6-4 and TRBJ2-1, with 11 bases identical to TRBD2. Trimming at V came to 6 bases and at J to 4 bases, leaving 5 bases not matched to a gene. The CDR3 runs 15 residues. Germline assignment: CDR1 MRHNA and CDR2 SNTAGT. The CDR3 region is CASSPLAGAYNEQFF. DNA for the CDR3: TGTGCCAGCAGCCCACTAGCGGGGGCTTACAATGAGCAGTTCTTC.

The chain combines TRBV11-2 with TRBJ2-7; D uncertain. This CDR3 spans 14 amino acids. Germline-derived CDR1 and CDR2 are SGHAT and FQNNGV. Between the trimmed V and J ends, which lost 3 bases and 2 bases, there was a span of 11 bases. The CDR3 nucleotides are TGTGCCAGCAGCTTTGGAAGCAGGACCTACGAGCAGTACTTC. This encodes CASSFGSRTYEQYF. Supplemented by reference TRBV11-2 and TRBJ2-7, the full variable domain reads EAGVAQSPRYKIIEKRQSVAFWCNPISGHATLYWYQQILGQGPKLLIQFQNNGVVDDSQLPKDRFSAERLKGVDSTLKIQPAKLEDSAVYLCASSFGSRTYEQYFGPGTRLTVT.

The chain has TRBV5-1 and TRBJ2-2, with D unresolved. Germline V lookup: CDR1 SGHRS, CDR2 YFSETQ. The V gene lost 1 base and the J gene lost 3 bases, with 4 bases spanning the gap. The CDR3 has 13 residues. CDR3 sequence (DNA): TGCGCCAGCAGCTTGCGGGACACCGGGGAGCTGTTTTTT. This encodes CASSLRDTGELFF.

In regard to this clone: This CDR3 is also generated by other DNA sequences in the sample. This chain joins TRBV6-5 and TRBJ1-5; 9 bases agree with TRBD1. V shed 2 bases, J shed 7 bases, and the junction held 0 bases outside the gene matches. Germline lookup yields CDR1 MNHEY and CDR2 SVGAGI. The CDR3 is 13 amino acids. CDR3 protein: CASSYDRGQPQHF. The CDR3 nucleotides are TGTGCCAGCAGTTACGACAGGGGGCAGCCCCAGCATTTT.

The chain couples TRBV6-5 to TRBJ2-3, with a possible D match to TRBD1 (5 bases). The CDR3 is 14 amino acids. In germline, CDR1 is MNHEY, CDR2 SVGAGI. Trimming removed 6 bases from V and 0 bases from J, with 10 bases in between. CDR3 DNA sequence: TGTGCCAGCAGCGTCGACAGAAGCACAGATACGCAGTATTTT. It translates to CASSVDRSTDTQYF.

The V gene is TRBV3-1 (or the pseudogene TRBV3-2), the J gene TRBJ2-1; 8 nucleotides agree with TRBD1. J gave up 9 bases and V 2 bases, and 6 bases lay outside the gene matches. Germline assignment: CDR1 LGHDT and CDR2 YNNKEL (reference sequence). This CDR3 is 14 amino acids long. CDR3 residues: CASSQQGAVAEQFF. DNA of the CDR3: TGTGCCAGCAGCCAACAGGGGGCTGTCGCTGAGCAGTTCTTC.

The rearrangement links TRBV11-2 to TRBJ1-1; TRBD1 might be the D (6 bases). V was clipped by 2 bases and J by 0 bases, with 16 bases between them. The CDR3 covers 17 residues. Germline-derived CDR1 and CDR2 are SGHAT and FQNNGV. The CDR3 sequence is CASSLRGTRFLNTEAFF. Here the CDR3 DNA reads TGTGCCAGCAGCTTAAGGGGGACGCGATTCTTGAACACTGAAGCTTTCTTT.

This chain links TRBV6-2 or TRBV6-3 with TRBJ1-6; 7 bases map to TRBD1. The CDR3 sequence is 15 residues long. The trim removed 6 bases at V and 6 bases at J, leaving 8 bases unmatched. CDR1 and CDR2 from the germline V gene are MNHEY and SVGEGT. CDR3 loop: CASSETGNANSPLHF. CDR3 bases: TGTGCCAGCAGCGAGACAGGGAACGCTAATTCACCCCTCCACTTT.